The T cell receptor beta chain under discussion was sequenced for a study of regulatory T cells in long-lasting Graves disease. Study results and caveats: Samples came from peripheral blood alone, without thyroid tissue.

Libraries of TCR beta came from iRepertoire HTBI primers plus Arm-PCR of CDR3 regions. A single record per CDR3 protein comes from TCRdb applying MiXCR to the multiplex PCR reads. The table has 200,000 to 250,000 distinct CDR3 sequences, around 19% seen once. Time point indicated: newly diagnosed GD, antithyroid drugs for less than 3 months. PBMC RNA was the source of the TCR library. EDTA tubes received approximately 9 milliliters of collected peripheral blood. This clonotype appeared many times. What it recognizes is unknown. These data were also reused for a study on T cells in Graves' hyperthyroidism and ophthalmopathy. From that study: The study based diagnoses on clinical symptoms, serum thyroxine and TRAb, thyroid ultrasound and orbital computed tomography. Appearing also in blood were most of the thyroid clonotypes expanded above 0.001.

The starting material was peripheral blood mononuclear cells (PBMCs), obtained at new diagnosis, from a patient treated with antithyroid drugs. The origin of this receptor is a woman aged 25 to 39 with Graves disease.

CDR3 in amino acids: CASSEQGSGNTIYF. CDR3 in DNA: TGTGCCAGCAGCGAACAGGGTTCCGGAAACACCATATATTTT. The chain has TRBV9 and TRBJ1-3, with a possible D match to TRBD1 (6 bases). This CDR3 region has 14 residues. The ends were cut back, 3 bases at V and 4 bases at J, with 11 bases in the middle. CDR1 and CDR2 (germline): SGDLS, YYNGEE.